Listed here are 2 T cell receptor beta chains from one sample, sequenced in a study of T cell responses to AZD1222 COVID-19 vaccine. Using immunoSEQ multiplex PCR, the repertoire was profiled, and TCRdb retains in-frame clones only, with some absent. The sample has 100,000 or so clones, approximately 84% seen once. The sample here was peripheral blood, taken on day 0 of AZD1222 vaccination. The source of these receptors is an adult in good health.

The J gene is TRBJ1-5, the V gene TRBV27; D is unresolved. The germline V gene encodes CDR1 MNHEY and CDR2 SMNVEV (reference sequence). V shed 5 bases and J shed 5 bases, with 13 bases lying between them. The CDR3 has 14 amino acids. The chain's CDR3 is CASSPMRGDQPQHF. The CDR3 DNA follows: TGTGCCAGCAGTCCTATGAGAGGAGATCAGCCCCAGCATTTT.

This clone was picked up a small number of times. The chain carries TRBV19 and TRBJ1-5; a possible D gene is TRBD1 (5 bases). This CDR3 has 15 residues. V lost 4 bases to trimming and J lost 0 bases, with 10 bases between them. Germline V lookup: CDR1 LNHDA, CDR2 SQIVND (reference sequence). As DNA, the CDR3 is TGTGCCAGTAGTAGTCAGGGAAATAGCAATCAGCCCCAGCATTTT. It translates to CASSSQGNSNQPQHF.